A single sample is the source of the 19 T cell receptor beta chains below, sequenced in a study of neoadjuvant nivolumab and ipilimumab in lung cancer. Produced via immunoSEQ multiplex PCR; TCRdb's table is partial and in-frame only. The sample holds some 29,000 clones; 83% are singletons and the top ten take 4% to 6%. The material sequenced was tumor tissue, taken after neoadjuvant nivolumab, alone or with ipilimumab, at or shortly before surgery. The receptor source for this set is an adult with non-small cell lung cancer.

This chain uses TRBV5-1 with TRBJ1-4; the match to TRBD1 covers 8 bases. The germline V gene encodes CDR1 SGHRS and CDR2 YFSETQ. J was trimmed by 6 bases and V by 1 base; bases with no gene match: 2. CDR3 length: 14 amino acids. The CDR3 here is CASSLNRGDEKLFF. The CDR3 DNA reads TGCGCCAGCAGCTTGAACAGGGGGGATGAAAAACTGTTTTTT.

The chain uses TRBV5-6 and TRBJ1-4, with D unclear. The CDR3 contains 15 residues. V lost 0 bases, J lost 5 bases, and 11 bases lay in between. The germline V gene encodes CDR1 SGHDT and CDR2 YYEEEE. This CDR3 reads CASSLGGRWNEKLFF. Here the CDR3 DNA reads TGTGCCAGCAGCTTGGGTGGACGGTGGAATGAAAAACTGTTTTTT.

This chain links TRBV12-2 with TRBJ2-1. TRBV12-2 is a pseudogene segment. The CDR3 sequence is 11 residues long. The CDR3 DNA sequence: TGTGCAAGTCGCTTAGAGGTGGAGCAGTTCTTC. This sequence encodes CASRLEVEQFF.

This chain joins TRBV6-1 and TRBJ1-5, with D possibly matching TRBD1 (6 bases). CDR3 length: 13 amino acids. CDR1 MNHNS and CDR2 SASEGT come from the germline V gene. Trimming removed 6 bases at V and 3 bases at J, with 9 bases between. The CDR3 loop is CASRYRANQPQHF. CDR3 DNA: TGTGCCAGCAGATACAGGGCCAATCAGCCCCAGCATTTT.

This chain joins TRBV2 and TRBJ2-1, with D perhaps matching TRBD2 (5 bases). The germline CDR1 and CDR2 sequences are SNHLY and FYNNEI. The CDR3 is 16 amino acids. Trimming pared 8 bases from V and 2 bases from J, leaving 19 bases between. The CDR3 region has the DNA TGTGCCAGCCGTCGAGTGTCTAGCAGAACCTACAATGAGCAGTTCTTC. It is translated as CASRRVSSRTYNEQFF.

J is TRBJ1-1 and V is TRBV5-1, with D maybe TRBD1 (6 bases). Germline loops: CDR1 SGHRS, CDR2 YFSETQ. V lost 0 bases, J lost 3 bases, and 9 bases lay in between. The CDR3 is 14 amino acids. The CDR3 is CASSLGQADTEAFF. The CDR3 DNA sequence: TGCGCCAGCAGCTTGGGACAGGCGGACACTGAAGCTTTCTTT. Combining the CDR3 with reference TRBV5-1 and TRBJ1-1 gives the whole variable domain KAGVTQTPRYLIKTRGQQVTLSCSPISGHRSVSWYQQTPGQGLQFLFEYFSETQRNKGNFPGRFSGRQFSNSRSEMNVSTLELGDSALYLCASSLGQADTEAFFGQGTRLTVV.

Details on this clone: Distinct nucleotide sequences in the sample also encode this CDR3. The chain uses TRBV7-9 and TRBJ2-5; 7 bases are shared with TRBD1. CDR3 length: 15 residues. Trimming took 1 base from V and 2 from J; bases not matched to a gene: 4. Germline-derived CDR1 and CDR2 are SEHNR and FQNEAQ (reference sequence). CDR3 in amino acids: CASSLGGTEQETQYF. CDR3 sequence (DNA): TGTGCCAGCAGCTTAGGTGGGACAGAGCAAGAGACCCAGTACTTC.

The genes are TRBV5-1 and TRBJ2-7; D is ambiguous. The CDR3 totals 13 residues. Germline V gene sequence: CDR1 SGHRS, CDR2 YFSETQ. Trimming cost V 0 bases and J 6 bases, with 10 bases left between them. In DNA, the CDR3 is TGCGCCAGCAGCTTGGGGGGTACGGGCGAGCAGTACTTC. Amino acid sequence: CASSLGGTGEQYF.

V usage is TRBV5-1 and J usage is TRBJ1-2; no clear D. The CDR3 loop spans 12 amino acids. CDR1 and CDR2 from the germline V gene are SGHRS and YFSETQ. Trimming left V 4 bases short and J 5 bases short, with 9 bases between. CDR3 region: CASSPDGYGYTF. The CDR3 coding sequence is TGCGCCAGCAGCCCGGACGGGTATGGCTACACCTTC.

The chain combines TRBV5-6 with TRBJ2-3; TRBD2 matches 10 bases. This CDR3 comprises 18 residues. CDR1 is SGHDT and CDR2 is YYEEEE in the germline V gene. With V trimmed by 4 bases and J by 2 bases, 13 bases remained unmatched. CDR3 sequence: CASSPRGDSGRNTDTQYF. The CDR3 DNA reads TGTGCCAGCAGCCCGCGGGGGGATAGCGGGAGGAACACAGATACGCAGTATTTT.

This sequence joins TRBV29-1 and TRBJ2-5; D not resolved. Trimming stripped 6 bases from V and 3 bases from J, with 17 bases between. Germline CDR1 is SQVTM and CDR2 is ANQGSEA. The CDR3 is 14 amino acids. The CDR3: CSVDLARVKETQYF. The CDR3 DNA follows: TGCAGCGTGGACCTTGCTAGAGTAAAAGAGACCCAGTACTTC.

This clone has a handful of counts. This sequence joins TRBV30 and TRBJ1-5; no firm D call. The CDR3 extends over 15 amino acids. V was pared by 2 bases and J by 0 bases, with 11 bases between. CDR1 is GTSNPN, CDR2 SVGIG, per germline (reference sequence). The CDR3 region is CAWSPTSNSNQPQHF. The CDR3 coding sequence is TGTGCCTGGAGTCCCACTTCTAATAGCAATCAGCCCCAGCATTTT.

The genes are TRBV27 and TRBJ1-2; possible D gene TRBD1, 6 bases. The V gene's germline CDR1 is MNHEY and CDR2 SMNVEV (reference sequence). The CDR3 is 16 residues long. Trimming pared 5 bases from V and 1 base from J, leaving 17 bases between. CDR3 nucleotides: TGTGCCAGCAGTATAACCCGGGACACACTTAACTATGGCTACACCTTC. The encoded protein is CASSITRDTLNYGYTF.

In this sample, this clone turned up once. The genes are TRBV5-1 and TRBJ2-5; 9 bases agree with TRBD2. CDR1 is SGHRS and CDR2 is YFSETQ in the germline V gene. CDR3 size: 16 residues. V trimming: 2 bases; J trimming: 4 bases; junction bases outside the gene matches: 9. The CDR3 region has the DNA TGCGCCAGCAGCTTAAGGCGGGGGGGCCCCGGAGAGACCCAGTACTTC. Amino acids: CASSLRRGGPGETQYF.

This clone occurred a few times. This rearrangement joins TRBV5-4 to TRBJ2-7, with 7 nucleotides matching TRBD1. The CDR3 extends over 12 amino acids. The germline V gene encodes CDR1 SGHNT and CDR2 YYREEE (reference sequence). V shed 2 bases, J shed 5 bases, and the junction held 1 base outside the gene matches. This chain's CDR3 is CASSLGGHEQYF. Here the CDR3 DNA reads TGTGCCAGCAGCTTAGGGGGCCACGAGCAGTACTTC. The full variable domain, with the rest looked up from reference TRBV5-4 and TRBJ2-7, is ETGVTQSPTHLIKTRGQQVTLRCSSQSGHNTVSWYQQALGQGPQFIFQYYREEENGRGNFPPRFSGLQFPNYSSELNVNALELDDSALYLCASSLGGHEQYFGPGTRLTVT.

The genes are TRBV6-6 and TRBJ2-3; 9 bases fit TRBD1. The CDR3 sequence is 15 residues long. The germline V gene has CDR1 MNHNY and CDR2 SVGAGI (reference sequence). Losses at the gene ends were 4 bases for V and 3 bases for J; bases not matched to a gene: 5. CDR3 in DNA: TGTGCCAGCAGTTCCTCCGGGACAGGGACAGATACGCAGTATTTT. Protein sequence: CASSSSGTGTDTQYF.

The V call is TRBV5-4, the J call TRBJ2-5; D ambiguous. V lost 2 bases, J lost 0 bases, and 5 bases lay in between. CDR1 SGHNT and CDR2 YYREEE come from the germline V gene (reference sequence). The CDR3 runs 13 residues. The CDR3 DNA follows: TGTGCCAGCAGCTTACCGTACCAAGAGACCCAGTACTTC. It yields the protein CASSLPYQETQYF.

The gene calls are TRBV30 and TRBJ2-1, with 7 bases identical to TRBD1. With 5 bases clipped from V and 15 bases from J, the junction kept 13 bases outside the gene matches. The germline V gene encodes CDR1 GTSNPN and CDR2 SVGIG (reference sequence). CDR3 length equals 12 residues. The CDR3 nucleotides are TGTGCCTGGCGTAGGGAACAGGGGTCGGGGTTCTTC. This gives the protein CAWRREQGSGFF.

This chain uses TRBV6-5 with TRBJ1-5; no clear D gene. Germline lookup yields CDR1 MNHEY and CDR2 SVGAGI. The CDR3 loop spans 14 amino acids. Trimming pared 6 bases from V and 0 bases from J, leaving 9 bases between. CDR3 DNA: TGTGCCAGCAGGTCCAGCTATAGCAATCAGCCCCAGCATTTT. It yields the protein CASRSSYSNQPQHF.